A selection of T cell receptor beta chains follows, all from one sample in a study of blood T cell repertoires in COVID-19. The protocol was immunoSEQ multiplex PCR, while the TCRdb copy is restricted to in-frame clones and leaves out a portion. This table holds 97,000 or so clones, roughly 87% found once. Sequencing was done on a sample of peripheral blood. These receptors all come from a man aged 50 to 60 with active COVID-19. The CDR3 runs from the conserved cysteine through the conserved F or W. Each record gives: D gene, V gene, clone size, J gene, CDR3 protein, CDR3 DNA. D genes are given only for firm matches. Clone size is stated in some rows and not others, as once, few, many or a class when expanded.

d_gene: .; v_gene: TRBV24-1; abundance: .; j_gene: TRBJ2-1; CDR3aa: CATSLGGTNEQFF; CDR3nt: TGTGCCACCAGTCTCGGGGGAACCAATGAGCAGTTCTTC
d_gene: .; v_gene: TRBV5-6; abundance: .; j_gene: TRBJ1-1; CDR3aa: CASSFSGWEAFF; CDR3nt: TGTGCCAGCAGCTTCAGCGGGTGGGAAGCTTTCTTT
d_gene: TRBD2; v_gene: TRBV2; abundance: once; j_gene: TRBJ2-3; CDR3aa: CASTRLAGGPTDTQYF; CDR3nt: TGTGCCAGCACCCGACTAGCGGGGGGCCCCACAGATACGCAGTATTTT
d_gene: TRBD1; v_gene: TRBV5-8; abundance: .; j_gene: TRBJ1-1; CDR3aa: CASSLEGQGQDDEAFF; CDR3nt: TGTGCCAGCAGCTTGGAAGGACAGGGGCAGGACGATGAAGCTTTCTTT
d_gene: .; v_gene: TRBV19; abundance: .; j_gene: TRBJ2-7; CDR3aa: CASSSRVEEQYF; CDR3nt: TGTGCCAGTAGTAGCAGGGTGGAAGAGCAGTACTTC
d_gene: .; v_gene: TRBV21-1; abundance: once; j_gene: TRBJ2-7; CDR3aa: CASSKSGNRLF; CDR3nt: TGTGCCAGCAGCAAATCAGGTAACCGACTATTC
d_gene: TRBD1; v_gene: TRBV4-3; abundance: .; j_gene: TRBJ2-7; CDR3aa: CASSRSYPRDSALAFEQYF; CDR3nt: TGCGCCAGCAGCCGAAGTTATCCCAGGGACAGCGCCCTTGCCTTCGAGCAGTACTTC
d_gene: TRBD2; v_gene: TRBV9; abundance: once; j_gene: TRBJ2-5; CDR3aa: CASSPQAGVGTQYF; CDR3nt: TGTGCCAGCAGCCCACAAGCGGGGGTGGGGACCCAGTACTTC
d_gene: .; v_gene: TRBV3-1/TRBV3-2; abundance: .; j_gene: TRBJ1-3; CDR3aa: CASSQPGQSSGNTIYF; CDR3nt: TGTGCCAGCAGCCAACCCGGACAGAGCTCTGGAAACACCATATATTTT
d_gene: .; v_gene: TRBV19; abundance: .; j_gene: TRBJ2-5; CDR3aa: CASSIRGILETQYF; CDR3nt: TGTGCCAGTAGTATCCGGGGGATTCTCGAGACCCAGTACTTC
d_gene: .; v_gene: TRBV18; abundance: .; j_gene: TRBJ2-5; CDR3aa: CASSPPAGRVLDQYF; CDR3nt: TGTGCCAGCTCACCACCGGCCGGTCGGGTGTTGGACCAGTACTTC
d_gene: TRBD1; v_gene: TRBV19; abundance: .; j_gene: TRBJ1-5; CDR3aa: CASSPTDRDNQPQHF; CDR3nt: TGTGCCAGTAGTCCCACGGACAGGGACAATCAGCCCCAGCATTTT
d_gene: TRBD1; v_gene: TRBV3-1/TRBV3-2; abundance: .; j_gene: TRBJ1-3; CDR3aa: CASSQDWTGGSGNTIYF; CDR3nt: TGTGCCAGCAGCCAAGATTGGACAGGGGGCTCTGGAAACACCATATATTTT
d_gene: TRBD2; v_gene: TRBV6-6; abundance: .; j_gene: TRBJ2-3; CDR3aa: CASSYGRGVHTDTQYF; CDR3nt: TGTGCCAGCAGTTACGGGCGGGGGGTTCACACAGATACGCAGTATTTT
d_gene: .; v_gene: TRBV27; abundance: .; j_gene: TRBJ1-2; CDR3aa: CASRLGQNNYGYTF; CDR3nt: TGTGCCAGCAGACTGGGCCAAAATAACTATGGCTACACCTTC
d_gene: .; v_gene: TRBV5-1; abundance: few; j_gene: TRBJ1-5; CDR3aa: CASSLSGGADQPQHF; CDR3nt: TGCGCCAGCAGCTTGTCGGGGGGCGCGGATCAGCCCCAGCATTTT
d_gene: .; v_gene: TRBV2; abundance: .; j_gene: TRBJ1-3; CDR3aa: CASNGGGNTIYF; CDR3nt: TGTGCCAGCAATGGCGGGGGAAACACCATATATTTT
d_gene: .; v_gene: TRBV18; abundance: .; j_gene: TRBJ2-2; CDR3aa: CASSPDSGELFF; CDR3nt: TGTGCCAGCTCCCCGGACTCCGGGGAGCTGTTTTTT
d_gene: .; v_gene: TRBV27; abundance: few; j_gene: TRBJ1-4; CDR3aa: CASFSRVPPPGREKLFF; CDR3nt: TGTGCCAGCTTCTCTCGGGTACCGCCTCCGGGGAGGGAAAAACTGTTTTTT
d_gene: .; v_gene: TRBV27; abundance: .; j_gene: TRBJ2-6; CDR3aa: CASSFYSQSGANVLTF; CDR3nt: TGTGCCAGCAGTTTTTACAGTCAATCTGGGGCCAACGTCCTGACTTTC
d_gene: .; v_gene: TRBV7-2; abundance: .; j_gene: TRBJ2-7; CDR3aa: CASSQNKGYEQYF; CDR3nt: TGTGCCAGCAGCCAGAACAAGGGGTACGAGCAGTACTTC
d_gene: .; v_gene: TRBV7-2; abundance: .; j_gene: TRBJ1-2; CDR3aa: CASSLNRLGQFGYTF; CDR3nt: TGTGCCAGCAGCTTAAATCGGCTAGGACAGTTCGGCTACACCTTC
d_gene: .; v_gene: TRBV2; abundance: .; j_gene: TRBJ2-1; CDR3aa: CASCPGSTNEQFF; CDR3nt: TGTGCCAGCTGTCCCGGGTCCACCAATGAGCAGTTCTTC
d_gene: TRBD1; v_gene: TRBV11-1; abundance: .; j_gene: TRBJ1-6; CDR3aa: CASRISGTGYSPLHF; CDR3nt: TGTGCCAGCAGAATATCCGGGACAGGGTATTCACCCCTCCACTTT
d_gene: .; v_gene: TRBV18; abundance: .; j_gene: TRBJ1-5; CDR3aa: CASSPGGSNQPQHF; CDR3nt: TGTGCCAGCTCACCCGGAGGGAGCAATCAGCCCCAGCATTTT
d_gene: .; v_gene: TRBV15; abundance: .; j_gene: TRBJ2-3; CDR3aa: CATSRASDTQYF; CDR3nt: TGTGCCACCAGCAGAGCGTCAGATACGCAGTATTTT
d_gene: TRBD2; v_gene: TRBV4-1; abundance: .; j_gene: TRBJ2-1; CDR3aa: CASSQWTRSWQFF; CDR3nt: TGCGCCAGCAGCCAATGGACTAGAAGCTGGCAGTTCTTC
d_gene: TRBD2; v_gene: TRBV6-5; abundance: .; j_gene: TRBJ2-3; CDR3aa: CASRARLAGTDTQYF; CDR3nt: TGTGCCAGCAGGGCCAGACTAGCGGGGACAGATACGCAGTATTTT
d_gene: TRBD1; v_gene: TRBV4-3; abundance: .; j_gene: TRBJ2-7; CDR3aa: CASSPGQFSYEQYF; CDR3nt: TGCGCCAGCAGCCCGGGACAGTTCTCCTACGAGCAGTACTTC
d_gene: TRBD1; v_gene: TRBV12-3/TRBV12-4; abundance: .; j_gene: TRBJ1-1; CDR3aa: CASSRTGSPEAFF; CDR3nt: TGTGCCAGCAGTCGGACAGGGAGCCCTGAAGCTTTCTTT
d_gene: TRBD2; v_gene: TRBV19; abundance: .; j_gene: TRBJ2-3; CDR3aa: CASSWERGTDTQYF; CDR3nt: TGTGCCAGTAGTTGGGAGCGGGGAACAGATACGCAGTATTTT
d_gene: TRBD1; v_gene: TRBV19; abundance: .; j_gene: TRBJ1-2; CDR3aa: CASSIGQGGDYGYTF; CDR3nt: TGTGCCAGTAGTATTGGACAGGGGGGCGACTATGGCTACACCTTC
d_gene: TRBD2; v_gene: TRBV3-1/TRBV3-2; abundance: .; j_gene: TRBJ2-2; CDR3aa: CASRRGSSPLTGELFF; CDR3nt: TGTGCCAGCAGGCGGGGGAGCAGCCCTTTAACCGGGGAGCTGTTTTTT
d_gene: .; v_gene: TRBV19; abundance: .; j_gene: TRBJ1-2; CDR3aa: CASATGPLLGYTF; CDR3nt: TGTGCCAGCGCCACCGGTCCCCTCTTGGGCTACACCTTC
d_gene: .; v_gene: TRBV14; abundance: .; j_gene: TRBJ2-2; CDR3aa: CASSQARPSANTGELFF; CDR3nt: TGTGCCAGCAGCCAAGCCCGGCCCAGCGCGAACACCGGGGAGCTGTTTTTT
d_gene: .; v_gene: TRBV24-1; abundance: once; j_gene: TRBJ2-3; CDR3aa: CATSESGITDTQYF; CDR3nt: TGTGCCACCAGTGAATCAGGGATTACAGATACGCAGTATTTT